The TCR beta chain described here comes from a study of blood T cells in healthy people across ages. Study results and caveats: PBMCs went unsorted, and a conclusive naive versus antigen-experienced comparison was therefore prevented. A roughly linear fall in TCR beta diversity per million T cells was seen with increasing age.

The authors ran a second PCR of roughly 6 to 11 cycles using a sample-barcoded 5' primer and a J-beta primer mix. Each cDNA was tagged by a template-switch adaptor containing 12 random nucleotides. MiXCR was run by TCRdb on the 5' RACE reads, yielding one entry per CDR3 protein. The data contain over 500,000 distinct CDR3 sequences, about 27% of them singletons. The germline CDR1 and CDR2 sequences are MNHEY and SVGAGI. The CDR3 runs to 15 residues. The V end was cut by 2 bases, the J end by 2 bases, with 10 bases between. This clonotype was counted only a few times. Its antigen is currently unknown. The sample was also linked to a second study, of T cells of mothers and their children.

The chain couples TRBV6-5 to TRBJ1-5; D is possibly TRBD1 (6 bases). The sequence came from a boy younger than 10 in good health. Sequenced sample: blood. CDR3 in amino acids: CASSYGGARNQPQHF. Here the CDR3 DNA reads TGTGCCAGCAGTTACGGGGGGGCGCGCAATCAGCCCCAGCATTTT.